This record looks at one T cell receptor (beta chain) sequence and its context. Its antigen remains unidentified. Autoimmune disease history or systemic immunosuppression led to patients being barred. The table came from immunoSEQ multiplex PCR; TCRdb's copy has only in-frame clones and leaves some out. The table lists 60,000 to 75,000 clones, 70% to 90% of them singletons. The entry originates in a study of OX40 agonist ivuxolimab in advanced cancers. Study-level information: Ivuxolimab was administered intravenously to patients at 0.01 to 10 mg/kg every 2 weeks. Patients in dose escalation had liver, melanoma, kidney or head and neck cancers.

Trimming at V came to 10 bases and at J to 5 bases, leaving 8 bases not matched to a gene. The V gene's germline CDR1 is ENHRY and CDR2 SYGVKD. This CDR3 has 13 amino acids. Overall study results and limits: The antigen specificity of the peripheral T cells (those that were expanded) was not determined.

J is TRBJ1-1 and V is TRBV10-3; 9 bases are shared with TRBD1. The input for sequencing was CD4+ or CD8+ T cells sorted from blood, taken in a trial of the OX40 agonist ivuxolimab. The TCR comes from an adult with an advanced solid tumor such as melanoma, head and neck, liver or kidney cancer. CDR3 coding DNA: TGTGCCAGCGCAGGGACAGGGAAGACTGAAGCTTTCTTT. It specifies CASAGTGKTEAFF.